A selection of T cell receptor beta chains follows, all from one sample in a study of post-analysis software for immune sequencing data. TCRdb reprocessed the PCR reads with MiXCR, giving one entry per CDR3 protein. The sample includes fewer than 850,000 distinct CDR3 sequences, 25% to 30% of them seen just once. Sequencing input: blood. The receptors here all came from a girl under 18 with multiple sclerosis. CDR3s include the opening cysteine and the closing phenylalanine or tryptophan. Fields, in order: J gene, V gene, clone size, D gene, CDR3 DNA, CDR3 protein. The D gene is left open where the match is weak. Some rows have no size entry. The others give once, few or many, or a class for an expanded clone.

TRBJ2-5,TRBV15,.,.,TGTGCCACCAGCAGAGCCGGCCAGACACCGTACTTC,CATSRAGQTPYF
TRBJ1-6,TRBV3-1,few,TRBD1,TGTGCCAAGACAGTGTCCACAGACAGGGGCCATTCACCCCTCCACTTT,CAKTVSTDRGHSPLHF
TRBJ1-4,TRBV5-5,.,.,TGTGCCAGCAGCTCCTGGGACGAAAATGAAAAACTGTTTTTT,CASSSWDENEKLFF
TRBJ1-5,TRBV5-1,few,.,TGCGCCAGCAGCTTGGAGGCAGGGGATCAGCCCCAGCATTTT,CASSLEAGDQPQHF
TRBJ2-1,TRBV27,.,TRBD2,TGTGCCAGCAGTTTACGAACTAGCGGGAGGGGGAATGAGCAGTTCTTC,CASSLRTSGRGNEQFF
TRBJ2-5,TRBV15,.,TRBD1,TGTGCCCCTTCCGGGACAGAGAAAGAGACCCAGTACTTC,CAPSGTEKETQYF
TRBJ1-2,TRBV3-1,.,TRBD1,TGTGCCAGCAGCCCTAGGACAGGCCTCTATGGCTACACCTTC,CASSPRTGLYGYTF
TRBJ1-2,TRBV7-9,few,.,TGTGCCAGCAGCTTAGTCGATGCGGGGCACGGCTACACCTTC,CASSLVDAGHGYTF
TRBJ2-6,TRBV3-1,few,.,TGTGCCACACAAACGGGCCGGTTCTCTGGGGCCAACGTCCTGACTTTC,CATQTGRFSGANVLTF
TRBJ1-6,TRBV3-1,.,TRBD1,TGTGCCAGCAGCCAGTTCGATGCAATCGGGACAGTTAGATCACCCCTCCACTTT,CASSQFDAIGTVRSPLHF
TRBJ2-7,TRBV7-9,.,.,TGTGCCAGCAGCTTTAGACCGGACAACAATGAGCAGTACTTC,CASSFRPDNNEQYF
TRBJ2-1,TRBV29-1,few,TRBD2,TGCAGCGTTGACAGACTAGCGGGGGGCGCCAGCTCCTACAATGAGCAGTTCTTC,CSVDRLAGGASSYNEQFF
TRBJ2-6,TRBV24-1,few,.,TGTGCCACCAGTGGGGGACCGGGCTCGGGAGGGGCCAACGTCCTGACTTTC,CATSGGPGSGGANVLTF
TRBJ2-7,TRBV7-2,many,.,TGTGCCAGCAGCTTAGTGCGGGGACTCTTCTACGAGCAGTACTTC,CASSLVRGLFYEQYF
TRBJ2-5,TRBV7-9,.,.,TGTGCCAGCAGCCTCGGGCCACCCCAGTACTTC,CASSLGPPQYF
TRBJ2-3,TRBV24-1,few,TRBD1,TGTGCCACCAGTGACCTAACAGGGGGCAGACCAGATACGCAGTATTTT,CATSDLTGGRPDTQYF
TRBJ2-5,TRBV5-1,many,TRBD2,TGCGCCAGCAGCCGGGGACTAGCGGGATCCGCCGCTAGTCAAGAGACCCAGTACTTC,CASSRGLAGSAASQETQYF
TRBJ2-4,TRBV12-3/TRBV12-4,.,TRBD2,TGTGCCAGCAGTGAAATAGCGGGAGGGCCCGGTGAGCAGTACTTC,CASSEIAGGPGEQYF
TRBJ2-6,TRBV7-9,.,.,TGTGCCAGCAGTTCGACGGACTCTGGGGCCAACGTCCTGACTTTC,CASSSTDSGANVLTF
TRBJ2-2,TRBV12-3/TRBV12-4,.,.,TGTGCCAGCTTTATTCCTAGCTCCACCGGGGAGCTGTTTTTT,CASFIPSSTGELFF
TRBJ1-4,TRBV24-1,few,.,TGTGCCACCAGTGATACACAGGGTAGAAGAGAAAAACTGTTTTTT,CATSDTQGRREKLFF
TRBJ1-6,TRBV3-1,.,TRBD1,TGTGCCAGCAGCCAAGTGGGACAGGGTGGTTCACCCCTCCACTTT,CASSQVGQGGSPLHF
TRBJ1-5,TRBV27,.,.,TGTGCCAGGGGAGGGATTAATCAGCCCCAGCATTTT,CARGGINQPQHF
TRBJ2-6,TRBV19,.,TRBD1,TGTGCCAGTAGCCAGCCGGGACAGGGTCGGGGAGGGGCCAACGTCCTGACTTTC,CASSQPGQGRGGANVLTF
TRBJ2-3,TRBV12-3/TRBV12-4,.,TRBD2,TGTGCCAGCAGTCGCCGCCGCCTAGCGGGGATCGCAGATACGCAGTATTTT,CASSRRRLAGIADTQYF
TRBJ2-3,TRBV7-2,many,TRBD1,TGTGCCAGCAGCTTAGGCGGGACAGGGAGGACGGATACGCAGTATTTT,CASSLGGTGRTDTQYF
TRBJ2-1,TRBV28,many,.,TGTGCCAGCAGCGCCACAGGATTAAGCTCCTACAATGAGCAGTTCTTC,CASSATGLSSYNEQFF
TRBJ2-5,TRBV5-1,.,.,TGCGCCAGCAGCTTGGGTCGGGGGAGTGATGAGCAGTACTTC,CASSLGRGSDEQYF
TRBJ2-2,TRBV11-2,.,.,TGTGCCAGCAGCCGTCTTTTGGGGGGCGACACCGGGGAGCTGTTTTTT,CASSRLLGGDTGELFF
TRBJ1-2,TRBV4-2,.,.,TGTGCCAGCAGCCGAGATCAAGGCCTTGGAGGCTACACCTTC,CASSRDQGLGGYTF
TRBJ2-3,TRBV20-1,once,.,TGCAGTGCTAGGTGGGCAGGGAGGGATACGCAGTATTTT,CSARWAGRDTQYF
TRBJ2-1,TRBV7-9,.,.,TGTGCCAGCAGCTTAGTCCCCACGGCGGTCGATGAGCAGTTCTTC,CASSLVPTAVDEQFF
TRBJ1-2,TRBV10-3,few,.,TGTGCCATCAGTGAAGACAGTAAATATGGCTACACCTTC,CAISEDSKYGYTF
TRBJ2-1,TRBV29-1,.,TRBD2,TGCAGCGTTGACCGGGCGGGAGGGCCGAGAGAGCAGTTCTTC,CSVDRAGGPREQFF
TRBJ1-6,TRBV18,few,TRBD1,TGTGCCAGCTCACCTGGGGACAGGGCGACACCCCTCCACTTT,CASSPGDRATPLHF